The 15 T cell receptor beta chains given below trace back to one sample, sequenced in a study of CXCR3-negative and CXCR3-positive naive CD8 T cells. Study-wide results and caveats: Against CXCR3-negative naive cells, CXCR3-positive naive cells showed more hydrophobic TRB CDR3s.

For these TCRs, the target antigens are not known. Carrying UMI labels, the TRB cDNA libraries were prepared through 5' RACE. Using the 5' RACE reads, TCRdb records one entry per CDR3 protein without DNA. The specimen's table records 150,000 to 180,000 distinct CDR3 sequences. The sequenced material came from naive CXCR3+ CD8+ T cells from blood. Subset given: CD45RO-CCR7+CD27+CD95- naive CD8+ T cells expressing CXCR3 (TNR3+). These receptors all come from a human donor in good health. Some clones in this sample may be carry-over from other donors' samples.

The chain is built from TRBV3-1 and TRBJ2-1; TCRdb reports TRBD2, a call that lacks DNA to check it against. The CDR3 has 18 amino acids. From germline, CDR1 is LGHDT and CDR2 YNNKEL (reference sequence). CDR3 region: CASSHGRALPEAYNEQFF.

This sequence joins TRBV9 and TRBJ2-2; TCRdb returns TRBD1, unconfirmable since there is no DNA. Germline V gene sequence: CDR1 SGDLS, CDR2 YYNGEE. The length of the CDR3 is 14 residues. CDR3 protein: CASSVQGDTGELFF. Variable domain in full (rest from reference TRBV9 and TRBJ2-2): DSGVTQTPKHLITATGQRVTLRCSPRSGDLSVYWYQQSLDQGLQFLIQYYNGEERAKGNILERFSAQQFPDLHSELNLSSLELGDSALYFCASSVQGDTGELFFGEGSRLTVL.

The gene calls are TRBV12-3 or TRBV12-4 and TRBJ2-3; absent DNA, TCRdb's TRBD1 call cannot be checked. This CDR3 is 13 amino acids long. The CDR3 reads CASRGRTTDTQYF.

This sequence joins TRBV28 and TRBJ2-7; the TCRdb D gene call, TRBD2, has no DNA to confirm it. From germline, CDR1 is MDHEN and CDR2 SYDVKM. This CDR3 has 16 amino acids. The CDR3 here is CASSLLWTSGAYEQYF.

This sequence joins TRBV7-2 and TRBJ2-7; TCRdb reports TRBD1, a call that lacks DNA to check it against. The CDR3 contains 19 residues. The germline gives CDR1 SGHTA, CDR2 FQGNSA. The CDR3 protein is CASSLPRDRETSGAYEQYF.

This rearrangement joins TRBV29-1 to TRBJ2-7; TCRdb proposes TRBD1, but this gene call is untestable without DNA. CDR1 and CDR2 from the germline V gene are SQVTM and ANQGSEA. The CDR3 extends over 15 amino acids. The CDR3 spells CSVEIPGQPSYEQYF.

The chain couples TRBV5-1 to TRBJ2-3; checking the TCRdb D call of TRBD2 is not possible without DNA. Germline V gives CDR1 SGHRS, CDR2 YFSETQ. This CDR3 contains 15 residues. This CDR3 is CASSYVAGSTDTQYF.

The rearrangement joins TRBV5-1 to TRBJ2-1; without DNA, the TCRdb call of TRBD2 cannot be checked. CDR1 and CDR2 from the germline V gene are SGHRS and YFSETQ. This CDR3 has 16 amino acids. CDR3 loop: CASSLALAGGYNEQFF.

This rearrangement joins TRBV25-1 to TRBJ2-7; TCRdb outputs TRBD2, but without DNA this stays unchecked. Germline V gene sequence: CDR1 MGHDK, CDR2 SYGVNS. CDR3 length: 11 amino acids. The CDR3 here is CASWGGAEQYF.

The rearrangement links TRBV23-1 to TRBJ2-4; TCRdb proposes TRBD2, but this gene call is untestable without DNA. TRBV23-1 is designated an ORF whose function remains uncertain. The CDR3 is 16 residues long. The CDR3 spells CASRKEQGSIGNIQYF.

The CDR3 here is CARSIVGGEQFF. The chain has TRBV19 and TRBJ2-1; without DNA, the TCRdb call of TRBD1 cannot be checked. Germline CDR1 reads LNHDA; CDR2 reads SQIVND (reference sequence). The CDR3 runs to 12 residues.

The chain employs TRBV3-1 and TRBJ2-5; TCRdb returns TRBD1, unconfirmable since there is no DNA. The CDR3 has 18 residues. Germline assignment: CDR1 LGHDT and CDR2 YNNKEL (reference sequence). The CDR3 spells CASSHETRDIHPGETQYF.

The rearrangement uses TRBV28 and TRBJ2-5. The CDR3 runs 13 residues. Looked up from germline, CDR1 is MDHEN and CDR2 is SYDVKM. This CDR3 reads CASSPYIGETQYF.

This chain joins TRBV6-1 and TRBJ2-7; no DNA is available, so the TRBD2 call from TCRdb remains unchecked. The CDR3 runs to 14 residues. CDR1 and CDR2 from the germline V gene are MNHNS and SASEGT. CDR3 sequence: CASSIAGGQDEQYF.

This rearrangement joins TRBV2 to TRBJ2-2. The V gene's germline CDR1 is SNHLY and CDR2 FYNNEI. The CDR3 is made up of 17 amino acids. CDR3 sequence reads: CASSERSSWGNTGELFF.